Listed here are 19 T cell receptor beta chains from one sample, sequenced in a study of shared clonotypes between healthy human individuals. Profiling relied on immunoSEQ multiplex PCR, and the TCRdb table lists in-frame clones only, not all of them. Among approximately 1,000,000 clones, 60% to 85% were seen once, and the ten largest hold roughly 0.83%. Sequencing was done on a sample of memory CD4+ T cells from PBMCs. The subset: CD45RA-negative fraction. The origin of the receptors is a man aged 18 to 29 in good health. Some clones in this sample may be carry-over from other donors' samples.

This chain uses TRBV6-1 with TRBJ2-7, with unresolved D. CDR1 is MNHNS and CDR2 is SASEGT in the germline V gene. The CDR3 extends over 12 amino acids. The V gene lost 4 bases and the J gene lost 6 bases, with 10 bases spanning the gap. The CDR3: CASSGRLTEQYF. The CDR3 DNA is TGTGCCAGCAGTGGCCGCCTTACCGAGCAGTACTTC.

V is TRBV6-1 and J is TRBJ2-7; 11 nucleotides align to TRBD1. CDR3 size: 14 residues. The germline CDR1 and CDR2 sequences are MNHNS and SASEGT. Trimming took 6 bases from V and 0 from J; bases not matched to a gene: 1. The chain's CDR3 is CASRGTGGSYEQYF. The CDR3 nucleotides read TGTGCCAGCAGGGGGACAGGGGGCTCCTACGAGCAGTACTTC.

This sequence joins TRBV19 and TRBJ2-7, with TRBD2 matching 11 bases. After removal of 6 bases from V and 3 bases from J, the junction contained 7 bases not matched to a gene. Germline values: CDR1 LNHDA, CDR2 SQIVND (reference sequence). This CDR3 spans 15 amino acids. CDR3 in DNA: TGTGCCAGTAGGGTACTAGCGGGAGATAGCTACGAGCAGTACTTC. Encoded protein: CASRVLAGDSYEQYF.

The chain carries TRBV2 and TRBJ2-5; 12 bases map to TRBD1. CDR1 SNHLY and CDR2 FYNNEI come from the germline V gene. The trim removed 4 bases at V and 5 bases at J, leaving 8 bases unmatched. The CDR3 has 16 residues. DNA for the CDR3: TGTGCCAGCAGTGTCACTTTGGGACAGGGGGCCGAGACCCAGTACTTC. Its translation is CASSVTLGQGAETQYF.

Notes on this clone: Mismatch with germline at one junction end may stem from a read error. The J gene is TRBJ2-7, the V gene TRBV10-3, with 11 positions matching TRBD1. This CDR3 is built from 11 residues. Germline assignment: CDR1 ENHRY and CDR2 SYGVKD. The CDR3 is CAISGGTGGHF. CDR3 DNA: TGTGCCATCAGTGGAGGGACAGGGGGGCACTTC.

The chain employs TRBV7-9 and TRBJ2-7, with a possible D match to TRBD2 (6 bases). The germline V gene encodes CDR1 SEHNR and CDR2 FQNEAQ (reference sequence). The CDR3 covers 14 residues. Trimming left V 5 bases short and J 7 bases short, with 18 bases between. CDR3 coding DNA: TGTGCCAGCAGCCCTAATGGCCCGGGGGAGGAGCAGTACTTC. Translated, it gives CASSPNGPGEEQYF. Variable domain in full (rest from reference TRBV7-9 and TRBJ2-7): DTGVSQNPRHKITKRGQNVTFRCDPISEHNRLYWYRQTLGQGPEFLTYFQNEAQLEKSRLLSDRFSAERPKGSFSTLEIQRTEQGDSAMYLCASSPNGPGEEQYFGPGTRLTVT.

This chain connects TRBV20-1 to TRBJ2-3; D remains unclear. Trimming pared 2 bases from V and 4 bases from J, leaving 4 bases between. This CDR3 spans 11 amino acids. Germline assignment: CDR1 DFQATT and CDR2 SNEGSKA (reference sequence). CDR3: CSARSPDTQYF. The CDR3 DNA sequence: TGCAGTGCTAGATCTCCAGATACGCAGTATTTT.

Only a few counts were recorded for this clone. This sequence joins TRBV30 and TRBJ2-5, with 9 bases identical to TRBD2. The CDR3 is 12 residues long. With 5 bases clipped from V and 3 bases from J, the junction kept 1 base outside the gene matches. The germline CDR1 and CDR2 sequences are GTSNPN and SVGIG (reference sequence). CDR3 in DNA: TGTGCCTGGCAGCGGGAGGAAGAGACCCAGTACTTC. Translation: CAWQREEETQYF.

The chain links TRBV6-4 to TRBJ2-1; 13 bases map to TRBD2. V dropped 6 bases and J dropped 7; count of bases not matched to a gene: 3. This CDR3 contains 14 residues. From germline, CDR1 is MRHNA and CDR2 SNTAGT. The CDR3 nucleotides read TGTGCCAGCAGCGGGACTAGCGGGATAAATGAGCAGTTCTTC. Protein sequence: CASSGTSGINEQFF.

V is TRBV4-3 and J is TRBJ2-2; the match to TRBD1 covers 12 bases. The germline V gene has CDR1 LGHNA and CDR2 YSLEER. The CDR3 is 18 residues long. V lost 1 base to trimming and J lost 1 base; unmatched junction nucleotides: 4. The CDR3 DNA reads TGCGCCAGCAGCCAAGGAGGGACAGGGGGCTGGAACACCGGGGAGCTGTTTTTT. As protein: CASSQGGTGGWNTGELFF.

The chain joins TRBV25-1 to TRBJ2-2, with 7 nucleotides matching TRBD1. This CDR3 spans 15 amino acids. CDR1 is MGHDK, CDR2 SYGVNS, per germline. Trimming took 3 bases from V and 3 from J; bases not matched to a gene: 4. The CDR3 DNA follows: TGTGCCAGCAGTGAGTCGACAGGGTACACCGGGGAGCTGTTTTTT. It specifies CASSESTGYTGELFF.

In DNA, the CDR3 is TGTGCCAGCAGCCAAAACCCGCCGACAGCCAACACTGAAGCTTTCTTT. The encoded protein is CASSQNPPTANTEAFF. The chain has TRBV5-5 and TRBJ1-1, with a weak D call TRBD1 (5 bases). CDR3 length: 16 residues. The germline CDR1 and CDR2 sequences are SGHKS and YYEKEE (reference sequence). The V gene lost 4 bases and the J gene lost 2 bases, with 18 bases spanning the gap.

V and J are TRBV5-4 and TRBJ2-1; 10 nucleotides agree with TRBD2. Germline trimming cut 3 bases from V and 7 bases from J; bases unmatched to any gene: 7. The length of the CDR3 is 15 residues. Germline values: CDR1 SGHNT, CDR2 YYREEE (reference sequence). Here the CDR3 reads CASSSSSGSRNEQFF. CDR3 in DNA: TGTGCCAGCAGCTCCTCTAGCGGGAGTAGGAATGAGCAGTTCTTC. Using reference TRBV5-4 and TRBJ2-1 for the parts outside the CDR3, the full variable domain is ETGVTQSPTHLIKTRGQQVTLRCSSQSGHNTVSWYQQALGQGPQFIFQYYREEENGRGNFPPRFSGLQFPNYSSELNVNALELDDSALYLCASSSSSGSRNEQFFGPGTRLTVL.

The V and J genes are TRBV10-3 and TRBJ2-1; D might be TRBD1 (6 bases). This CDR3 is built from 15 residues. Germline V CDR1 and CDR2: ENHRY, SYGVKD. Trimming shortened V by 7 bases and J by 5 bases, and 18 bases separated the two germline ends. The CDR3 sequence: CAITRQQGGNNEQFF. Here the CDR3 DNA reads TGTGCCATCACCCGACAGCAAGGGGGAAACAATGAGCAGTTCTTC.

This clone was picked up a small number of times. Within the sample, other DNA sequences also encode this same CDR3. V and J are TRBV28 and TRBJ1-2; the D gene is possibly TRBD1 (5 bases). In germline, CDR1 is MDHEN, CDR2 SYDVKM. This CDR3 has 12 amino acids. Between the trimmed V and J ends, which lost 3 bases and 3 bases, there was a span of 5 bases. CDR3 DNA sequence: TGTGCCAGCAGTTTCAGGGACTATGGCTACACCTTC. Translation gives CASSFRDYGYTF.

The chain couples TRBV28 to TRBJ1-3; TRBD1 is a possible D gene (5 bases). Germline V gene lookup returns CDR1 MDHEN and CDR2 SYDVKM. The CDR3 has 17 residues. Trimming removed 3 bases from V and 2 bases from J, with 17 bases in between. The CDR3, as DNA: TGTGCCAGCAGTTTTCTGGGGGACCGGAGCCCTGGAAACACCATATATTTT. Encoded protein: CASSFLGDRSPGNTIYF.

V is TRBV5-4 and J is TRBJ2-3, with D perhaps matching TRBD2 (6 bases). V was pared by 0 bases and J by 4 bases, with 15 bases between. The CDR3 totals 16 residues. CDR1 is SGHNT and CDR2 is YYREEE in the germline V gene (reference sequence). CDR3 region: CASSLGGNGRADTQYF. The CDR3 nucleotides read TGTGCCAGCAGCTTGGGGGGAAACGGGAGAGCAGATACGCAGTATTTT. Full variable domain (missing parts from reference TRBV5-4 and TRBJ2-3): ETGVTQSPTHLIKTRGQQVTLRCSSQSGHNTVSWYQQALGQGPQFIFQYYREEENGRGNFPPRFSGLQFPNYSSELNVNALELDDSALYLCASSLGGNGRADTQYFGPGTRLTVL.

About this clone itself: The sample has other DNA sequences that encode this CDR3 too. V and J are TRBV19 and TRBJ2-1; D is ambiguous. V was clipped by 0 bases and J by 8 bases, with 5 bases between them. This CDR3 is built from 12 residues. Germline CDR1 LNHDA, CDR2 SQIVND (reference sequence). For the CDR3, the DNA is TGTGCCAGTAGTATAGAGGGCGATGAGCAGTTCTTC. Its translation is CASSIEGDEQFF. Looking up the rest from reference TRBV19 and TRBJ2-1 gives the full variable domain: DGGITQSPKYLFRKEGQNVTLSCEQNLNHDAMYWYRQDPGQGLRLIYYSQIVNDFQKGDIAEGYSVSREKKESFPLTVTSAQKNPTAFYLCASSIEGDEQFFGPGTRLTVL.

The rearrangement links TRBV7-8 to TRBJ2-7; 9 bases are a match to TRBD2. The length of the CDR3 is 15 residues. V lost 1 base, J lost 2 bases, and 3 bases stayed unmatched. Germline assignment: CDR1 SGHVS and CDR2 FQNEAQ. For the CDR3, the DNA is TGTGCCAGCAGCTTAGTCTTAGCGGGGGCCTACGAGCAGTACTTC. The encoded protein is CASSLVLAGAYEQYF. Based on the CDR3 plus reference TRBV7-8 and TRBJ2-7, the full variable domain is GAGVSQSPRYKVAKRGQDVALRCDPISGHVSLFWYQQALGQGPEFLTYFQNEAQLDKSGLPSDRFFAERPEGSVSTLKIQRTQQEDSAVYLCASSLVLAGAYEQYFGPGTRLTVT.